The 27 T cell receptor beta chains below come from one sample, sequenced in a study of PD-L1 blockade in urothelial cancer. Assay used: immunoSEQ multiplex PCR; TCRdb lists only in-frame clones, some missing. The data contain approximately 100,000 clones, about 90% of them singletons. Sequencing was performed on PBMCs, taken around atezolizumab (anti-PD-L1) treatment. Every receptor here comes from a woman over 75 with urothelial cancer.

V and J are TRBV5-6 and TRBJ1-5, with 9 positions matching TRBD1. The CDR3 covers 16 residues. V trimming: 3 bases; J trimming: 1 base; junction bases outside the gene matches: 5. CDR1 is SGHDT, CDR2 YYEEEE, per germline. The CDR3 coding sequence is TGTGCCAGCAGCTGGGGACAGGGAAGGAGCAATCAGCCCCAGCATTTT. This gives the protein CASSWGQGRSNQPQHF.

CDR3 bases: TGTGCCTGGAGTCAGGGGGCCTTAACTGAAGCTTTCTTT. As protein: CAWSQGALTEAFF. The chain carries TRBV30 and TRBJ1-1; 8 positions agree with TRBD1. The CDR3 covers 13 residues. V was clipped by 2 bases and J by 5 bases; unmatched bases: 4. Germline V gives CDR1 GTSNPN, CDR2 SVGIG (reference sequence). Combining the CDR3 with reference TRBV30 and TRBJ1-1 gives the whole variable domain SQTIHQWPATLVQPVGSPLSLECTVEGTSNPNLYWYRQAAGRGLQLLFYSVGIGQISSEVPQNLSASRPQDRQFILSSKKLLLSDSGFYLCAWSQGALTEAFFGQGTRLTVV.

The J gene is TRBJ1-5, the V gene TRBV18; tentatively, D is TRBD1 (5 bases). V lost 2 bases, J lost 4 bases, and 15 bases lay in between. The germline V gene has CDR1 KGHSH and CDR2 LQKENI. CDR3 length: 16 residues. The CDR3 loop is CASSPGFRSGNQPQHF. CDR3 bases: TGTGCCAGCTCACCAGGATTTCGCTCAGGGAATCAGCCCCAGCATTTT. The full variable domain, completed using reference TRBV18 and TRBJ1-5, is NAGVMQNPRHLVRRRGQEARLRCSPMKGHSHVYWYRQLPEEGLKFMVYLQKENIIDESGMPKERFSAEFPKEGPSILRIQQVVRGDSAAYFCASSPGFRSGNQPQHFGDGTRLSIL.

J is TRBJ1-1 and V is TRBV28, with no clear D. Trimming took off 5 bases at V and 3 bases at J, with 7 bases between the two ends. Germline V CDR1 and CDR2: MDHEN, SYDVKM. This CDR3 region has 12 residues. CDR3 sequence (DNA): TGTGCCAGCAGTGGCCTTGACACTGAAGCTTTCTTT. This translates into CASSGLDTEAFF.

The V and J genes are TRBV27 and TRBJ1-1; TRBD1 matches at 8 bases. Trimming cost V 4 bases and J 1 base; bases outside gene matches: 8. This CDR3 is 16 amino acids long. Germline CDR1 reads MNHEY; CDR2 reads SMNVEV (reference sequence). CDR3 residues: CASSSQGADRNTEAFF. For the CDR3, the DNA is TGTGCCAGCAGTTCTCAGGGGGCGGACCGGAACACTGAAGCTTTCTTT.

The V call is TRBV5-5, the J call TRBJ1-2; D might be TRBD1 (5 bases). Per the germline V gene, CDR1 is SGHKS and CDR2 is YYEKEE (reference sequence). The V and J ends lost 0 bases and 3 bases respectively, with 6 bases between them. CDR3 length: 13 residues. The CDR3 DNA reads TGTGCCAGCAGCTTGGCGACAGACTATGGCTACACCTTC. This encodes CASSLATDYGYTF.

J is TRBJ2-2 and V is TRBV19; D is uncertain. The CDR3 runs 15 residues. Deletions cut 5 bases from V and 2 bases from J, with 12 bases between. Germline lookup yields CDR1 LNHDA and CDR2 SQIVND (reference sequence). The CDR3 nucleotides are TGTGCCAGTAGTTCCGCTAGGATTAACACCGGGGAGCTGTTTTTT. It yields the protein CASSSARINTGELFF.

The chain joins TRBV2 to TRBJ2-7; possibly TRBD1 for D (5 bases). The germline V gene encodes CDR1 SNHLY and CDR2 FYNNEI. The CDR3 contains 14 residues. With 6 bases removed from V and 6 bases from J, the gap between germline ends came to 18 bases. This CDR3 reads CASSLQTRVGEQYF. As DNA, the CDR3 is TGTGCCAGCAGCCTTCAGACCAGGGTTGGCGAGCAGTACTTC.

The chain uses TRBV21-1 and TRBJ2-7; the tabulated D call, TRBD2, remains unverified against the DNA. TRBV21-1 is a listed pseudogene. The CDR3 loop spans 16 amino acids. As DNA, the CDR3 is TGTGCCAGCAACTCTTCACCGGTCTCTCCCCGTTACGAGCAGTACTTC. Translation: CASNSSPVSPRYEQYF.

The V gene is TRBV5-6, the J gene TRBJ1-1; 7 bases align to TRBD1. The junction had 4 bases not matched to a gene; V was cut back by 4 bases and J by 4 bases. The CDR3 has 13 residues. The germline gives CDR1 SGHDT, CDR2 YYEEEE. CDR3 DNA sequence: TGTGCCAGCAGCCGACAGGGCCCCACTGAAGCTTTCTTT. Amino acids: CASSRQGPTEAFF.

This chain connects TRBV27 to TRBJ1-5; 9 bases match TRBD1. The V segment lost 2 bases and the J segment 2 bases; nucleotides outside the gene matches: 7. This CDR3 has 17 amino acids. CDR1 MNHEY and CDR2 SMNVEV come from the germline V gene (reference sequence). The CDR3 is CASSLLGQGRGNQPQHF. The CDR3 DNA reads as TGTGCCAGCAGTTTACTTGGACAGGGGAGGGGCAATCAGCCCCAGCATTTT.

The V and J genes are TRBV28 and TRBJ2-7; 7 positions match TRBD2. Germline V lookup: CDR1 MDHEN, CDR2 SYDVKM. The junction had 9 bases not matched to a gene; V was cut back by 4 bases and J by 6 bases. CDR3 size: 14 residues. CDR3 DNA: TGTGCCAGCAGTTCGGGCGGGAGCCTCTCCGAGCAGTACTTC. Translating it yields CASSSGGSLSEQYF.

V is TRBV9 and J is TRBJ2-7; possible D gene TRBD1, 5 bases. This CDR3 region has 13 residues. V was pared by 4 bases and J by 2 bases, with 10 bases between. Germline CDR1 SGDLS, CDR2 YYNGEE. The DNA of the CDR3 is TGTGCCAGCAGCCAGTCAGGGACCTACGAGCAGTACTTC. Its translation is CASSQSGTYEQYF. The whole variable domain, remainder taken from reference TRBV9 and TRBJ2-7, is DSGVTQTPKHLITATGQRVTLRCSPRSGDLSVYWYQQSLDQGLQFLIQYYNGEERAKGNILERFSAQQFPDLHSELNLSSLELGDSALYFCASSQSGTYEQYFGPGTRLTVT.

The rearrangement joins TRBV7-8 to TRBJ1-3; 7 bases agree with TRBD1. Germline V lookup: CDR1 SGHVS, CDR2 FQNEAQ. This CDR3 is 18 amino acids long. The ends lost 5 bases at V and 0 bases at J; junction bases unmatched: 13. The CDR3 nucleotides read TGTGCCAGCAGCGAATTTTCCTGGACAGGCAGCTCTGGAAACACCATATATTTT. This encodes CASSEFSWTGSSGNTIYF.

The rearrangement uses TRBV29-1 and TRBJ1-2, with 7 bases lining up with TRBD1. This CDR3 has 12 amino acids. V lost 5 bases and J lost 8; bases outside the gene matches: 8. In germline, CDR1 is SQVTM, CDR2 ANQGSEA. CDR3 sequence (DNA): TGCAGCGTTACACAGGGGCGATCGGGCTACACCTTC. Its protein is CSVTQGRSGYTF.

The CDR3 bases are TGTGCCAGCAGTACGACAGCTATGAACACTGAAGCTTTCTTT. Translated: CASSTTAMNTEAFF. This chain uses TRBV6-1 with TRBJ1-1; D possibly corresponds to TRBD1 (5 bases). CDR3 length equals 14 residues. Deletions cut 5 bases from V and 0 bases from J, with 10 bases between. Germline V gives CDR1 MNHNS, CDR2 SASEGT.

This clone showed up just a few times. The V call is TRBV6-5, the J call TRBJ1-1, with D possibly TRBD1 on 6 matching bases. Germline V gives CDR1 MNHEY, CDR2 SVGAGI. The CDR3 totals 13 residues. V was trimmed by 9 bases and J by 0 bases, leaving 11 bases between them. CDR3 loop: CASFDRMNTEAFF. CDR3 coding DNA: TGTGCCAGTTTCGACAGGATGAACACTGAAGCTTTCTTT.

This clone occurred once. CDR3 residues: CATSKDRGNYEQYF. CDR3 nucleotides: TGTGCCACCAGCAAGGACAGGGGGAACTACGAGCAGTACTTC. This chain connects TRBV15 to TRBJ2-7; 10 bases are a match to TRBD1. The CDR3 contains 14 residues. Germline V gene lookup returns CDR1 LNHNV and CDR2 YYDKDF (reference sequence). The V and J ends lost 4 bases and 3 bases, in that order; junction bases with no gene match: 3.

Of note for this clone: The sample contains more than one DNA sequence encoding this CDR3. The chain has TRBV5-4 and TRBJ1-2, with D tentatively TRBD1 (6 bases). CDR1 and CDR2 from the germline V gene are SGHNT and YYREEE (reference sequence). Trimming took off 4 bases at V and 2 bases at J, with 9 bases between the two ends. This CDR3 contains 13 residues. CDR3 in DNA: TGTGCCAGCAGCCCTGACAGGAACTATGGCTACACCTTC. It specifies CASSPDRNYGYTF.

J is TRBJ2-1 and V is TRBV5-5; 9 bases map to TRBD2. The CDR3 is made up of 16 amino acids. Losses at the gene ends were 0 bases for V and 7 bases for J; bases not matched to a gene: 8. The germline V gene has CDR1 SGHKS and CDR2 YYEKEE (reference sequence). The CDR3 loop reads CASSLALREGQNEQFF. The CDR3 DNA follows: TGTGCCAGCAGCTTGGCTCTGCGGGAGGGCCAGAATGAGCAGTTCTTC.

The table lists this clone with a few counts. In nucleotides, the CDR3 is TGCGCCAGCCCCCTTGGACTAGCGGGAGTTTGTGTCGGGGAGCTGTTTTTT. It yields the protein CASPLGLAGVCVGELFF. The chain couples TRBV23-1 to TRBJ2-2; 13 bases align to TRBD2. TRBV23-1 is an ORF, and what it does is uncertain. V lost 8 bases to trimming and J lost 7 bases; unmatched junction nucleotides: 13. This CDR3 is built from 17 residues.

This chain uses TRBV5-1 with TRBJ2-7, with TRBD2 matching 12 bases. The germline gives CDR1 SGHRS, CDR2 YFSETQ. After removal of 1 base from V and 0 bases from J, the junction contained 2 bases not matched to a gene. This CDR3 is 16 amino acids long. This CDR3 is CASSLQTSGSSYEQYF. The CDR3 coding sequence is TGCGCCAGCAGCTTGCAGACTAGCGGGAGCTCCTACGAGCAGTACTTC.

The genes are TRBV28 and TRBJ2-7, with TRBD2 matching 9 bases. Germline V gene data show CDR1 as MDHEN and CDR2 as SYDVKM. The CDR3 totals 16 residues. Germline trimming cut 2 bases from V and 3 bases from J; bases unmatched to any gene: 8. CDR3 sequence: CASSLGGRVPLYEQYF. In nucleotides, the CDR3 is TGTGCCAGCAGTTTAGGCGGGAGGGTACCACTCTACGAGCAGTACTTC.

This clone came up once. Additional DNA sequences in this sample encode the identical CDR3. CDR3 sequence reads: CASSPTSGASTDTQYF. As DNA, the CDR3 is TGTGCCAGCAGTCCCACTAGCGGTGCTAGCACAGATACGCAGTATTTT. The chain uses TRBV27 and TRBJ2-3; 8 nucleotides agree with TRBD2. CDR3 length: 16 amino acids. V gave up 5 bases and J gave up 0 bases; unmatched junction bases: 7. Germline assignment: CDR1 MNHEY and CDR2 SMNVEV (reference sequence).

The V gene is TRBV27, the J gene TRBJ1-3, with D hard to call. Germline loops: CDR1 MNHEY, CDR2 SMNVEV (reference sequence). V lost 5 bases, J lost 0 bases, and 11 bases lay in between. This CDR3 is 15 amino acids long. The CDR3 DNA follows: TGTGCCAGCAGTGTGGCGGGGAGCTCTGGAAACACCATATATTTT. It codes for CASSVAGSSGNTIYF.

V and J are TRBV9 and TRBJ2-1; 7 bases match TRBD2. Germline CDR1 is SGDLS and CDR2 is YYNGEE. Losses at the gene ends were 4 bases for V and 6 bases for J; bases not matched to a gene: 7. This CDR3 is built from 14 residues. In DNA form, the CDR3 reads TGTGCCAGCAGCCGAGCGGGATCGGGCAATGAGCAGTTCTTC. It codes for CASSRAGSGNEQFF.

In its sample, this clone was seen once. The J gene is TRBJ1-2, the V gene TRBV21-1. TRBV21-1 has pseudogene status. This CDR3 is 15 amino acids long. The DNA of the CDR3 is TGTGCCAGCAGCAAAAAGTCCCGGGTGTCCTATGGCTACACCTTC. It encodes CASSKKSRVSYGYTF.